This note documents a single T cell receptor (beta chain) sequence. The antigen remains unidentified. V was cut by 0 bases and J by 7 bases, with 6 bases left in between. CDR1 is SEHNR and CDR2 is FQNEAQ in the germline V gene (reference sequence). CDR3 length: 12 residues. Sequencing was performed with immunoSEQ multiplex PCR; in TCRdb, only in-frame clones are kept and a portion is missing. The data show some 200,000 clones, with around 81% seen just once and 2.8% held by the top ten. Donors were drawn from the approximately 120-subject validation cohort, separate from the roughly 700-subject first cohort. The record originates from a study of cytomegalovirus exposure and HLA in healthy donors. Study overall: The platform used for the roughly 110 validation repertoires matched that of the approximately 670 first-cohort repertoires, a later analysis reported.

Study results and limitations: Listed as cytomegalovirus-associated were about 160 TCR beta chains. Whilst most TCR sequences proved rare, a subset of public TCRs occurred across many donors.

V and J are TRBV7-9 and TRBJ1-1; D is ambiguous. The sequence came from a woman between 18 and 29 years old in good health and CMV-seropositive. Material: PBMCs. The CDR3, as DNA: TGTGCCAGCAGCTTAGCGGGCCTTGAAGCTTTCTTT. Residues: CASSLAGLEAFF. The full variable domain, with the rest looked up from reference TRBV7-9 and TRBJ1-1, is DTGVSQNPRHKITKRGQNVTFRCDPISEHNRLYWYRQTLGQGPEFLTYFQNEAQLEKSRLLSDRFSAERPKGSFSTLEIQRTEQGDSAMYLCASSLAGLEAFFGQGTRLTVV.